This section outlines one TCR beta chain sequence together with its context. Its antigen is currently unknown. The entry originates in a study of cytomegalovirus exposure and HLA in healthy donors. Study outcomes and limitations: A later analysis linked a missense DCLRE1C variant to TCR beta V- and J-gene trimming. Sequencing likely generated an artifact that appeared as a cluster of highly shared sequence variants. The study listed approximately 170 cytomegalovirus-associated TCR beta chains.

The germline V gene has CDR1 SGHDT and CDR2 YYEEEE. Between the trimmed V and J ends, which lost 2 bases and 0 bases, there was a span of 11 bases. CDR3 length equals 15 residues. Although they were nominally healthy when sampled, donors likely had unrecorded immune exposures. 60 Vbeta and 13 Jbeta primers were used in PCR. Sequencing used immunoSEQ multiplex PCR; TCRdb keeps in-frame clones, though not all of them. The table shows approximately 93,000 clones, with roughly 79% occurring only once. The sequence came from a woman aged 40 to 50 in good health and CMV-seronegative. Sequenced input: PBMCs. The gene calls are TRBV5-6 and TRBJ1-1, with no clear D. The CDR3 region has the DNA TGTGCCAGCAGCTTAGGAGGGCATATGAACACTGAAGCTTTCTTT. This codes for CASSLGGHMNTEAFF.